The T cell receptor beta chain under discussion was sequenced for a study of T cells in Graves' hyperthyroidism and ophthalmopathy. Notes on the study in general: From stable hyperthyroidism, ophthalmopathy was separated by a 13 V-J model. The model identified upcoming ophthalmopathy a median about 7.1 months ahead of onset.

Disease duration under 2 months; hyperthyroidism patients were aged 18 to 65. Diagnosis relied on clinical symptoms, serum thyroxine and TRAb, thyroid ultrasound and orbital computed tomography. Amplified TCR beta CDR3 regions derived from RNA transcripts. HTBI primers were used for first-round RT-PCR of the TCR CDR3. TCRdb reprocessed the multiplex PCR reads via MiXCR and lists one record per CDR3 protein. The sample includes over 250,000 distinct CDR3 sequences, less than 30% of them seen just once. This clonotype appeared many times. Its specificity is unknown. The V gene's germline CDR1 is MGHRA and CDR2 YSYEKL. J was trimmed by 6 bases and V by 1 base; bases with no gene match: 9. The CDR3 has 16 residues.

Sequenced material: blood. The chain has TRBV4-1 and TRBJ2-7, with TRBD1 matching over 10 bases. This sequence was found in a man aged 35 to 55 with Graves' hyperthyroidism that later progressed to Graves' ophthalmopathy. This CDR3 reads CASSQASGTGAGEQYF. CDR3 bases: TGCGCCAGCAGCCAAGCCTCCGGGACAGGGGCTGGCGAGCAGTACTTC.